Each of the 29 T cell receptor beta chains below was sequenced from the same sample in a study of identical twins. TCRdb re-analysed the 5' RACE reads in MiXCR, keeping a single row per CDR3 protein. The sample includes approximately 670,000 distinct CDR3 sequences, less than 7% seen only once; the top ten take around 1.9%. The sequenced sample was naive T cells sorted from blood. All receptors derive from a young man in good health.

The CDR3: CASTGTGENIQYF. In DNA form, the CDR3 reads TGTGCCAGCACCGGGACAGGGGAGAACATTCAGTACTTC. The rearrangement joins TRBV27 to TRBJ2-4, with 10 bases aligning to TRBD1. Unmatched junction bases numbered 4, after V lost 7 bases and J lost 7 bases. This CDR3 is 13 amino acids long. Germline CDR1 reads MNHEY; CDR2 reads SMNVEV (reference sequence).

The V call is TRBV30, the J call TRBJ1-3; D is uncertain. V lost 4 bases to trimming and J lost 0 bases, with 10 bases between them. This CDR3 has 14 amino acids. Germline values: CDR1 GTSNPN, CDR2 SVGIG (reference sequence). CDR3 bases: TGTGCCTGGATTCCCCCGCGCTCTGGAAACACCATATATTTT. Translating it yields CAWIPPRSGNTIYF. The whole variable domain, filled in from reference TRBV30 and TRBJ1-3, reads SQTIHQWPATLVQPVGSPLSLECTVEGTSNPNLYWYRQAAGRGLQLLFYSVGIGQISSEVPQNLSASRPQDRQFILSSKKLLLSDSGFYLCAWIPPRSGNTIYFGEGSWLTVV.

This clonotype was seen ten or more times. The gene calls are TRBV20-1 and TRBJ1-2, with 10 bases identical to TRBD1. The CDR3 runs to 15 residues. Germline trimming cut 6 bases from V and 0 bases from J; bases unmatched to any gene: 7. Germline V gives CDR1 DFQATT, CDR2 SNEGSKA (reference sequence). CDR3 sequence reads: CSAPDRGWANYGYTF. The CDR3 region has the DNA TGCAGTGCGCCGGACAGGGGGTGGGCTAACTATGGCTACACCTTC.

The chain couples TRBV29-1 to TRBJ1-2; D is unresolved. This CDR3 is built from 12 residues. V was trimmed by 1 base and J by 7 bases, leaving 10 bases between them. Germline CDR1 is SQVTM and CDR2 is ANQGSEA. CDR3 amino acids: CSVEGPSSGYTF. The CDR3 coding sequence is TGCAGCGTTGAAGGTCCGTCAAGTGGCTACACCTTC.

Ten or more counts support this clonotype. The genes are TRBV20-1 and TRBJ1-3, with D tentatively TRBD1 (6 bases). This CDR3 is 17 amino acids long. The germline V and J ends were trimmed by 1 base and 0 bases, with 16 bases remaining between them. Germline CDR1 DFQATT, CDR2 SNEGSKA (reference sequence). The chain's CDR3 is CSARGNRQVLSGNTIYF. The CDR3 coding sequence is TGCAGTGCTAGAGGTAATCGACAGGTCCTCTCTGGAAACACCATATATTTT.

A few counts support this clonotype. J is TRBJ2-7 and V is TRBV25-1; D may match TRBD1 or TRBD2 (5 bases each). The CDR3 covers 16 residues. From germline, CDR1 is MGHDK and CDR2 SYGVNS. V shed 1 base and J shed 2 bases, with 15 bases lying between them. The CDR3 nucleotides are TGTGCCAGCAGTGAATCATTGACCGGGACGGCCTACGAGCAGTACTTC. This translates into CASSESLTGTAYEQYF.

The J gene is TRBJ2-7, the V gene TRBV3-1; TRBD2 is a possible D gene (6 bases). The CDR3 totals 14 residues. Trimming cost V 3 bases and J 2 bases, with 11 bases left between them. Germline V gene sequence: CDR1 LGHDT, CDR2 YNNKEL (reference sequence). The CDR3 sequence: CASSHRESTYEQYF. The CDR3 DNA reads TGTGCCAGCAGCCACCGGGAGTCGACCTACGAGCAGTACTTC.

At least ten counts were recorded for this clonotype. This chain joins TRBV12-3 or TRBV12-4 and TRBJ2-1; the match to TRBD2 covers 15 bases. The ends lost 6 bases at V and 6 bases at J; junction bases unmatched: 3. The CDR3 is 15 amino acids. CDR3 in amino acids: CASRGTSGGINEQFF. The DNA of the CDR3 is TGTGCCAGCAGAGGGACTAGCGGGGGGATCAATGAGCAGTTCTTC.

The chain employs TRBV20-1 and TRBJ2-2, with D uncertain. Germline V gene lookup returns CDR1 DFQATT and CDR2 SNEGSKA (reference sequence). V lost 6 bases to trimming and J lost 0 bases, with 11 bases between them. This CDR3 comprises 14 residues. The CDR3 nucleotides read TGCAGTGCAACCGGGCTCGCGAACACCGGGGAGCTGTTTTTT. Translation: CSATGLANTGELFF.

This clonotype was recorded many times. CDR3 bases: TGTGCCAGCAGCTTCTTAGGAAAGGCAGAAAATGAGCAGTTCTTC. It is translated as CASSFLGKAENEQFF. This chain links TRBV7-8 with TRBJ2-1; D ambiguous. The CDR3 spans 15 residues. Germline CDR1 is SGHVS and CDR2 is FQNEAQ. V lost 3 bases, J lost 7 bases, and 16 bases lay in between.

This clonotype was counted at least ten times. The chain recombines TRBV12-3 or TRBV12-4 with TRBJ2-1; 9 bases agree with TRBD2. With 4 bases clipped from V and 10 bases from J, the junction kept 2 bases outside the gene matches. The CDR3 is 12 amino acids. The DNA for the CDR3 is TGTGCCAGCAGTTCTACTAGCGGGGAGCAGTTCTTC. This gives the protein CASSSTSGEQFF.

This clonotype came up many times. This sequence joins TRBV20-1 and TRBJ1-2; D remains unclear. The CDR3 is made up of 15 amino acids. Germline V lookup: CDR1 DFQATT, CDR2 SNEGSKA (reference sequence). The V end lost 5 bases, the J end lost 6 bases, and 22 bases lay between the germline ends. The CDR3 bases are TGCAGTGCTCACTGGCCCGGCGGTCGGAAACATGGCTACACCTTC. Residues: CSAHWPGGRKHGYTF.

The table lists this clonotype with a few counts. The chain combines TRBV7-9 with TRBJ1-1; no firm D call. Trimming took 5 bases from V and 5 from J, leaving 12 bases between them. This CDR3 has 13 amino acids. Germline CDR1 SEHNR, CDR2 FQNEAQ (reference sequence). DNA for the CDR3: TGTGCCAGCAGCAATGGCTGGCGGACTGAAGCTTTCTTT. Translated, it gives CASSNGWRTEAFF.

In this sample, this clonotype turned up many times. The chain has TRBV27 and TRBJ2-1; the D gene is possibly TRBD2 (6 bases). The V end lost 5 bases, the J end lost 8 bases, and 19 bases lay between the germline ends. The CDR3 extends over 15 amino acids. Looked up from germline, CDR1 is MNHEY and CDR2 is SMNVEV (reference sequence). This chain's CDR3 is CASSPPGASAHEQFF. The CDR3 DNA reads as TGTGCCAGCAGTCCGCCGGGAGCGAGCGCACATGAGCAGTTCTTC.

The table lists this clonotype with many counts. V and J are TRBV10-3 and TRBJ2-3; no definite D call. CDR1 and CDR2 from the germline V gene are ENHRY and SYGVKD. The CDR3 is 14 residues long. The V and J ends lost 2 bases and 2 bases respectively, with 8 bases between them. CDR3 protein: CAISEGEVTDTQYF. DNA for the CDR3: TGTGCCATCAGTGAGGGTGAAGTCACAGATACGCAGTATTTT.

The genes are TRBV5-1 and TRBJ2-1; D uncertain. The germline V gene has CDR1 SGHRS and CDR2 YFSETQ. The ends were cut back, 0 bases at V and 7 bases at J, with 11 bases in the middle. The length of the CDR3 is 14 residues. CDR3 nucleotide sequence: TGCGCCAGCAGCTTGGTAGGGCCGGAGAATGAGCAGTTCTTC. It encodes CASSLVGPENEQFF. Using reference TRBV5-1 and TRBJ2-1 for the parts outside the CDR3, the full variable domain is KAGVTQTPRYLIKTRGQQVTLSCSPISGHRSVSWYQQTPGQGLQFLFEYFSETQRNKGNFPGRFSGRQFSNSRSEMNVSTLELGDSALYLCASSLVGPENEQFFGPGTRLTVL.

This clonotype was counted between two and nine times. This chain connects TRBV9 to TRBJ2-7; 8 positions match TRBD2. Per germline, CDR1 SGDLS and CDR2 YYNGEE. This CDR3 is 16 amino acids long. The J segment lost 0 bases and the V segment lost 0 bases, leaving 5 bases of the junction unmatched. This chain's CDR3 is CASSVDPSGLSYEQYF. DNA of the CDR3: TGTGCCAGCAGCGTAGATCCTAGCGGGCTCTCCTACGAGCAGTACTTC.

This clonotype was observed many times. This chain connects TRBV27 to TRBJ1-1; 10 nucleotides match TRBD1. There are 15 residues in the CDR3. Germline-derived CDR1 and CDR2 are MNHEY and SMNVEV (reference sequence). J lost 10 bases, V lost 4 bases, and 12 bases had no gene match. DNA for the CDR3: TGTGCCAGCAGTTCTCCTGGGACAGGGGACGGTGGAGCTTTCTTT. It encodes CASSSPGTGDGGAFF.

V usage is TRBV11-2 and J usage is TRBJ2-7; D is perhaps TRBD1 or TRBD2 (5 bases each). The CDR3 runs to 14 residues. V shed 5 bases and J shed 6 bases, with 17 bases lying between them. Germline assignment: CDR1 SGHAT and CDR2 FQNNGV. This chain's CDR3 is CASSQTGAGSEQYF. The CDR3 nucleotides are TGTGCCAGCAGCCAGACCGGGGCGGGCAGCGAGCAGTACTTC.

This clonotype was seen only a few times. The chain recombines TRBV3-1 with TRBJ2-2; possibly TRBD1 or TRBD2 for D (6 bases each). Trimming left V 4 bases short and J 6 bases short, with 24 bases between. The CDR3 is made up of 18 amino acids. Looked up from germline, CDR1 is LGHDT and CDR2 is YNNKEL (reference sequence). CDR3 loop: CASSPKVTGTWRAGELFF. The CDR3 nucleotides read TGTGCCAGCAGCCCCAAGGTTACAGGGACGTGGAGGGCCGGGGAGCTGTTTTTT.

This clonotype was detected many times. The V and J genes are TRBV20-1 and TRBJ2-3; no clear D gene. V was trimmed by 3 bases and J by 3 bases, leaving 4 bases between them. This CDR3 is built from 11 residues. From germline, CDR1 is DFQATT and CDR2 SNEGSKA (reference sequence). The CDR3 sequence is CSASLTDTQYF. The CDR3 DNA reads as TGCAGTGCTAGCCTTACAGATACGCAGTATTTT.

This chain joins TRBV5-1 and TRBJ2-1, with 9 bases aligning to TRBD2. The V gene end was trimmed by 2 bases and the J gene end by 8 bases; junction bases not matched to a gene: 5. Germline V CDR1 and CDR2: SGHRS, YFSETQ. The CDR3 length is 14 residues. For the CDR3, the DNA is TGCGCCAGCAGCTTTGGCGGGAGGGGCGATGAGCAGTTCTTC. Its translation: CASSFGGRGDEQFF.

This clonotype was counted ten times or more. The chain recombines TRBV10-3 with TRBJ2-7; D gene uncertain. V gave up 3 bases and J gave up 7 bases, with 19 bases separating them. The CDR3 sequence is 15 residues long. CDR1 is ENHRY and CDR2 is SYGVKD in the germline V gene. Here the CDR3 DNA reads TGTGCCATCAGTGAAGGAGACACCTACGATCAAGAGCAGTACTTC. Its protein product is CAISEGDTYDQEQYF.

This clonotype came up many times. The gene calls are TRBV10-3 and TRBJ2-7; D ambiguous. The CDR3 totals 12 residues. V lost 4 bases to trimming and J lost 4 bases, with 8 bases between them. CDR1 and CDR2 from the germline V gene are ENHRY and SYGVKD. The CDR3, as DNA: TGTGCCATCAGTGTAGTAGATTACGAGCAGTACTTC. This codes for CAISVVDYEQYF.

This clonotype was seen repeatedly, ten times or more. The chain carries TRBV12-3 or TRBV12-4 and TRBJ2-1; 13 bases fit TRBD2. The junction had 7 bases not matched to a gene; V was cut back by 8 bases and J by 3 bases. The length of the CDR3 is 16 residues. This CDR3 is CASCCGTSGNYNEQFF. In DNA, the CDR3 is TGTGCCAGCTGCTGCGGGACTAGCGGGAACTACAATGAGCAGTTCTTC.

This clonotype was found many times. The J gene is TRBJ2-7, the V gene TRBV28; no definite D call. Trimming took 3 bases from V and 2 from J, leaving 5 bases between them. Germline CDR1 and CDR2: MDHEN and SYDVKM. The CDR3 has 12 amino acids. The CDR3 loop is CASSFLAYEQYF. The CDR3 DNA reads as TGTGCCAGCAGTTTCCTCGCCTACGAGCAGTACTTC.

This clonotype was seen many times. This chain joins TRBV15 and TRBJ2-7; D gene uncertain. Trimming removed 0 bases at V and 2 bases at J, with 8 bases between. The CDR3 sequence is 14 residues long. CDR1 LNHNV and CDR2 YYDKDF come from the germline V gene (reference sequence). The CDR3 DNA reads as TGTGCCACCAGCAGAGATGGGCAGGCCTACGAGCAGTACGTC. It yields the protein CATSRDGQAYEQYV.

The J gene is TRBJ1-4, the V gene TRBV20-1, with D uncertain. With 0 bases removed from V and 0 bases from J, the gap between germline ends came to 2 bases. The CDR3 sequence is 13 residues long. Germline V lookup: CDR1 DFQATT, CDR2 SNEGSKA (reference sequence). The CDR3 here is CSAREATNEKLFF. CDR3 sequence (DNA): TGCAGTGCTAGAGAAGCAACTAATGAAAAACTGTTTTTT.

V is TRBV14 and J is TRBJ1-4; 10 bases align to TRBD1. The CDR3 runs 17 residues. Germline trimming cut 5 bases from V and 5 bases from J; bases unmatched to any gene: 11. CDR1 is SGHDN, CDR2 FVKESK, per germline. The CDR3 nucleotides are TGTGCCAGCAGCATACTCCCCCCGGGACAGGGGAATGAAAAACTGTTTTTT. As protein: CASSILPPGQGNEKLFF.